This TCR beta chain was found in a study of T cell responses to AZD1222 COVID-19 vaccine. Assay: immunoSEQ multiplex PCR; the TCRdb copy retains only in-frame clones and omits some. This table has some 130,000 clones, about nine tenths appearing once. A note on this clone: No antigen is known for it.

V was clipped by 5 bases and J by 6 bases, with 16 bases between them. This CDR3 comprises 14 residues. Looked up from germline, CDR1 is ENHRY and CDR2 is SYGVKD. Overall study findings and caveats: Only a handful of AZD1222 recipients tested seropositive at baseline. At 160-218 and 743-854, vaccine-associated CD4 TCRs were dominant, and they spanned spike. In a largely white British group with more females than males, clonal diversity was possibly underestimated.

The source was peripheral blood, collected on day 0 of AZD1222 vaccination. The J gene is TRBJ1-1, the V gene TRBV10-3; perhaps TRBD1 as D (5 bases). The clonotype originates from an adult in good health. CDR3 residues: CAISLEGKLSEAFF. CDR3 in DNA: TGTGCCATCAGTCTCGAGGGGAAGTTGTCTGAAGCTTTCTTT.